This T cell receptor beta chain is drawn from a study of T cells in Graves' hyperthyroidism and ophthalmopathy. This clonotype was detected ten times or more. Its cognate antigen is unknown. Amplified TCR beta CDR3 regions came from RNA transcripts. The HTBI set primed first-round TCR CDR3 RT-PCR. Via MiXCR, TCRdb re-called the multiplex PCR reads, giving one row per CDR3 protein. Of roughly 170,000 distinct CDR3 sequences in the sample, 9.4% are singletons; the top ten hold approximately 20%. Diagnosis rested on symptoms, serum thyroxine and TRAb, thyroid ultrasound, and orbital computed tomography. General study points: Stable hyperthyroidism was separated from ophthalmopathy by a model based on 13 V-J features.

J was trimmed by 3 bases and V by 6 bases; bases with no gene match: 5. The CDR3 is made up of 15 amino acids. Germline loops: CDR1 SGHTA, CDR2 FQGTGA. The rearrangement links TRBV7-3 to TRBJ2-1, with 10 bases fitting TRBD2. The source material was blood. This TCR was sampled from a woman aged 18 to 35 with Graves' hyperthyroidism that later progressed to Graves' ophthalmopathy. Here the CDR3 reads CASSSQRGGYNEQFF. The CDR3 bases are TGTGCCAGCAGTTCCCAGCGGGGGGGCTACAATGAGCAGTTCTTC. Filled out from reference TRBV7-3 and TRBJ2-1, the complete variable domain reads GAGVSQTPSNKVTEKGKYVELRCDPISGHTALYWYRQSLGQGPEFLIYFQGTGAADDSGLPNDRFFAVRPEGSVSTLKIQRTERGDSAVYLCASSSQRGGYNEQFFGPGTRLTVL.